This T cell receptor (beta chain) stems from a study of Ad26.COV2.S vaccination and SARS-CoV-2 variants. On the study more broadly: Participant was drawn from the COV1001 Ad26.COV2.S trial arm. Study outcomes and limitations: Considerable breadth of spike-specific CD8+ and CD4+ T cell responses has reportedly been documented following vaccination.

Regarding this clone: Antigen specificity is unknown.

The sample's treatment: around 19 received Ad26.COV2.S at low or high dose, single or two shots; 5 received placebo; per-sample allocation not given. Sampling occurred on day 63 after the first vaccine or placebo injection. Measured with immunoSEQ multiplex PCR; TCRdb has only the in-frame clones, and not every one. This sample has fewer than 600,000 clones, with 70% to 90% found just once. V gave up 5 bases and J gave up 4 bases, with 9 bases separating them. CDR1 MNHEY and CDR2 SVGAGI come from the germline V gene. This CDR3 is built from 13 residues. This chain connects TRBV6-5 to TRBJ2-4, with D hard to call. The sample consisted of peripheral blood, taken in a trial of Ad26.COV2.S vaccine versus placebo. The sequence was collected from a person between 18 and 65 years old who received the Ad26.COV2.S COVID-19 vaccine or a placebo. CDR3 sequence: CASSNRAKNIQYF. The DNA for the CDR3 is TGTGCCAGCAGTAACAGAGCTAAAAACATTCAGTACTTC.